Listed below are T cell receptor beta chains from one sample, sequenced in a study of beta chain features in type 1 diabetes. Repertoires were generated with immunoSEQ multiplex PCR, while TCRdb's copy carries only in-frame clones and drops some. The table has 640,000 or so clones, around 15% seen once. Sequenced material: naive CD4+ T cells from blood. These receptors came from a man between 18 and 29 years old with type 1 diabetes. The CDR3 runs from the conserved cysteine through the conserved F or W. A D gene is named only where the DNA matches it firmly. Size values are once, few and many counts, or a class for expanded clones, and some rows have none.

DNA	CDR3	D	J	size	V
TGTGCCAGCAGTGAGTTAGGGGACACCGACTACGAGCAGTACTTC	CASSELGDTDYEQYF	-	TRBJ2-7	few	TRBV2
TGCGCCAGCAGCCTGACCGCTAATGAGCAGTTCTTC	CASSLTANEQFF	-	TRBJ2-1	few	TRBV5-1
TGTGCCAGCACCTTTGGGGGGCTAGCGAACACCGGGGAGCTGTTTTTT	CASTFGGLANTGELFF	-	TRBJ2-2	-	TRBV2
TGTGCCAGCTCTCCGACAGACCAAGAGACCCAGTACTTC	CASSPTDQETQYF	-	TRBJ2-5	few	TRBV18
TGTGCCAGCATAGCGGGATGGGAGGATACGCAGTATTTT	CASIAGWEDTQYF	TRBD2	TRBJ2-3	-	TRBV2
TGCGCCAGCAGCTTGGTCTCTGGGACAAGTTATGGCTACACCTTC	CASSLVSGTSYGYTF	-	TRBJ1-2	few	TRBV5-1
TGTGCCAGCAGTTTAGGAGTCGGGGAGCTGTTTTTT	CASSLGVGELFF	-	TRBJ2-2	few	TRBV28
TGTGCCAGCAGCTTAGCGACGTCGGGCGGATACTATGGCTACACCTTC	CASSLATSGGYYGYTF	-	TRBJ1-2	few	TRBV7-9
TGTGCCTGGACTTCTTCCGGTGGACCGGCGCAGTTCTTC	CAWTSSGGPAQFF	-	TRBJ2-1	few	TRBV30
TGCAGTGCCAGAGGACCTCTTGGAGCTTTCTTT	CSARGPLGAFF	-	TRBJ1-1	-	TRBV20-1
TGTGCCTGGGGTGGGGACTACTACAATGAGCAGTTCTTC	CAWGGDYYNEQFF	TRBD2	TRBJ2-1	-	TRBV30
TGTGCCAGCAGTGATGTCACCAATCAGCCCCAGCATTTT	CASSDVTNQPQHF	-	TRBJ1-5	few	TRBV2
TGTGCCACCCTAACGACGGAGACCCAGTACTTC	CATLTTETQYF	-	TRBJ2-5	-	TRBV28
TGTGCCAGCTCCCTTAGCGGACCTTACAATGAGCAGTTCTTC	CASSLSGPYNEQFF	-	TRBJ2-1	once	TRBV25-1
TGTGCCAGCTCACCACCGATCCAGACCCAGTACTTC	CASSPPIQTQYF	-	TRBJ2-5	-	TRBV18
TGTGCCACCAGCCTGGGACACTTTAGCACAGATACGCAGTATTTT	CATSLGHFSTDTQYF	-	TRBJ2-3	-	TRBV15
TGTGCCAGCGCTACGTTCGGGGTTAGCACAGATACGCAGTATTTT	CASATFGVSTDTQYF	-	TRBJ2-3	few	TRBV14
TGCGCCAGCAGCGGGACAACTAGCGGGATCGGCAATGAGCAGTTCTTC	CASSGTTSGIGNEQFF	TRBD2	TRBJ2-1	-	TRBV5-1
TGTGCCAGCAGCCCCCGAGTCTACAATGAGCAGTTCTTC	CASSPRVYNEQFF	-	TRBJ2-1	-	TRBV9
TGCGCCAGCAGCTTGGAACAGGGAGTCCATGGCTACACCTTC	CASSLEQGVHGYTF	-	TRBJ1-2	few	TRBV5-1
TGTGCCAGCAGCCCGAATCTCGGACTCTCAGGGCAGTTCTTC	CASSPNLGLSGQFF	-	TRBJ2-1	few	TRBV7-9
TGTGCCTGGAGTGGGAGGAGGGGGGTCGCAGATACGCAGTATTTT	CAWSGRRGVADTQYF	-	TRBJ2-3	-	TRBV30
TGTGCCACCAGCAGAGATCTCCCGGGACAGCTCTATGGCTACACCTTC	CATSRDLPGQLYGYTF	TRBD1	TRBJ1-2	-	TRBV15
TGTGCCAGCAGCCAGGGACAGGGTGACTATGGCTACACCTTC	CASSQGQGDYGYTF	TRBD1	TRBJ1-2	-	TRBV14
TGTGCCAGCAGCCCCGGACCGCCATACGAGCAGTACTTC	CASSPGPPYEQYF	-	TRBJ2-7	few	TRBV6-5
TGTGCCAGCAGCTACGGACAGGCGACAGGCTATGGCTACACCTTC	CASSYGQATGYGYTF	TRBD1	TRBJ1-2	-	TRBV27
TGTGCCAGCAGCTTCGTGGTTGGCGGGCCGAACACCGGGGAGCTGTTTTTT	CASSFVVGGPNTGELFF	-	TRBJ2-2	-	TRBV7-9
TGTGCCAGTCTCACAGGGGCGACGAACACTGAAGCTTTCTTT	CASLTGATNTEAFF	TRBD1	TRBJ1-1	few	TRBV19
TGTGCCACCAGCCCCCGGACAGGAAACAATGAGCAGTTCTTC	CATSPRTGNNEQFF	TRBD1	TRBJ2-1	few	TRBV15
TGCAGCGTTGTGCTAGGAGGCACAGATACGCAGTATTTT	CSVVLGGTDTQYF	-	TRBJ2-3	few	TRBV29-1
TGTGCCAGCAGCTTAGTGAAAGCGGGACCCTACGAGCAGTACTTC	CASSLVKAGPYEQYF	TRBD2	TRBJ2-7	-	TRBV7-2
TGCAGCGGGACCGGGACAGGGATTAGCACAGATACGCAGTATTTT	CSGTGTGISTDTQYF	TRBD1	TRBJ2-3	few	TRBV29-1
TGTGCCAGCAGCTCTGGACCGGGAGTCGGCTACACCTTC	CASSSGPGVGYTF	-	TRBJ1-2	-	TRBV28
TGTGCCAGCACTACTACGGCGCTCACTGAAGCTTTCTTT	CASTTTALTEAFF	-	TRBJ1-1	few	TRBV2
TGTGCCTGGAGTGTGCATGGCAACGAGCAGTACTTC	CAWSVHGNEQYF	-	TRBJ2-7	-	TRBV30
TGTGCCTGGAGTCCCGGGACCTACAATGAGCAGTTCTTC	CAWSPGTYNEQFF	-	TRBJ2-1	-	TRBV30
TGTGCCAGCAGCTTAGTGTCAGGGCAGTATGGCTACACCTTC	CASSLVSGQYGYTF	-	TRBJ1-2	-	TRBV7-9
TGTGCCAGCAGACCATCCGGGACCGGGGGTCTCGAGCAGTACTTC	CASRPSGTGGLEQYF	-	TRBJ2-7	few	TRBV6-1
TGTGCCAGCAGTGGGGCCTCTCAAGGGTCCCAGCATTTT	CASSGASQGSQHF	-	TRBJ1-5	few	TRBV2
TGTGCCAGCAGTGGACAAAAAGGACAGCCCCAGCATTTT	CASSGQKGQPQHF	-	TRBJ1-5	few	TRBV25-1
TGTGCCAGCAGTGAATTCCGCCAGGGGCTGTCCCATGAGCAGTTCTTC	CASSEFRQGLSHEQFF	-	TRBJ2-1	-	TRBV25-1
TGTGCCACCGACCGGTCCATGGGTGATCAGCCCCAGCATTTT	CATDRSMGDQPQHF	-	TRBJ1-5	-	TRBV6-1
TGTGCCAGCAGCCCAGCTACAGATACGCAGTATTTT	CASSPATDTQYF	-	TRBJ2-3	few	TRBV2
TGTGCCAGCAGCTTACGGGTTACTATGAACACTGAAGCTTTCTTT	CASSLRVTMNTEAFF	-	TRBJ1-1	-	TRBV7-2
TGTGCCAGCAGCTTAGGGGTTGGCTATGGCTACACCTTC	CASSLGVGYGYTF	-	TRBJ1-2	few	TRBV7-8
TGTGCCCTAGACCGGGGGCCCTACGAGCAGTACTTC	CALDRGPYEQYF	-	TRBJ2-7	few	TRBV30
TGTGCCAGCAGCCGGGCCAGCTCCTACGAGCAGTACTTC	CASSRASSYEQYF	-	TRBJ2-7	-	TRBV7-9
TGTGCCAGCAGCTTGGTTAGCGGGAGGGCCGTCTATACGCAGTATTTT	CASSLVSGRAVYTQYF	TRBD2	TRBJ2-3	-	TRBV7-2
TGTGCCAGCTCACCACCTGAGAGGGTTCATGGCTACACCTTC	CASSPPERVHGYTF	-	TRBJ1-2	-	TRBV18
TGCGCCAGCAGCTCGGGGACCCAGGGGAATGAGCAGTTCTTC	CASSSGTQGNEQFF	-	TRBJ2-1	-	TRBV5-1
TGCAGCGCCTTCGGAGGGAGACTACAAGAGACCCAGTACTTC	CSAFGGRLQETQYF	-	TRBJ2-5	few	TRBV29-1
TGTGCCTCCAGGACAGGGGGCAGCTCCTATAATTCACCCCTCCACTTT	CASRTGGSSYNSPLHF	TRBD1	TRBJ1-6	few	TRBV30
TGTGCCAGCTCACCCAACAGGGGGTCTGAATATGGCTACACCTTC	CASSPNRGSEYGYTF	TRBD1	TRBJ1-2	few	TRBV18
TGTGCCTGGTCTGGGGGATACAGGCAGCCCCAGCATTTT	CAWSGGYRQPQHF	-	TRBJ1-5	few	TRBV30
TGTGCCAGCGGAGGGACTCCGAACTCACCCCTCCACTTT	CASGGTPNSPLHF	-	TRBJ1-6	few	TRBV7-3
TGTGCCAGCAGCGCCGGGACTAGCGGGGGGGCCGGTAGCACAGATACGCAGTATTTT	CASSAGTSGGAGSTDTQYF	TRBD2	TRBJ2-3	-	TRBV9